This TCR beta chain was recorded in a study of blood T cell repertoires in COVID-19. Study-level information: From the United States, Italy and Spain came samples of acute and convalescent COVID-19. The analysed material was cDNA or gDNA that came from T cells, B-cell-depleted T cells, or PBMCs.

Recruitment covered about two dozen US areas and drew participants whose ages spanned roughly 18 to 100 years. V lost 0 bases, J lost 10 bases, and 8 bases stayed unmatched. The CDR3 has 16 amino acids. The germline V gene has CDR1 MDHEN and CDR2 SYDVKM. Original processing notes: For nucleated cells, counts were estimated from reference gene primer amplification. Sequencing was performed with immunoSEQ multiplex PCR; in TCRdb, only in-frame clones are kept and a portion is missing. That table furnishes V, J and clone size, whereas the DNA furnished D and trimming. This table has about 200,000 clones, around 88% appearing once.

The genes are TRBV28 and TRBJ1-6, with 8 bases lining up with TRBD1. Source material: PBMCs or T cells enriched from blood (not recorded which). This TCR was sampled from a man in his forties with acute COVID-19. DNA of the CDR3: TGTGCCAGCAGTTTATGGGGTCAGGGGGCAGGGTCACCCCTCCACTTT. This gives the protein CASSLWGQGAGSPLHF. The whole variable domain, filled in from reference TRBV28 and TRBJ1-6, reads DVKVTQSSRYLVKRTGEKVFLECVQDMDHENMFWYRQDPGLGLRLIYFSYDVKMKEKGDIPEGYSVSREKKERFSLILESASTNQTSMYLCASSLWGQGAGSPLHFGNGTRLTVT.